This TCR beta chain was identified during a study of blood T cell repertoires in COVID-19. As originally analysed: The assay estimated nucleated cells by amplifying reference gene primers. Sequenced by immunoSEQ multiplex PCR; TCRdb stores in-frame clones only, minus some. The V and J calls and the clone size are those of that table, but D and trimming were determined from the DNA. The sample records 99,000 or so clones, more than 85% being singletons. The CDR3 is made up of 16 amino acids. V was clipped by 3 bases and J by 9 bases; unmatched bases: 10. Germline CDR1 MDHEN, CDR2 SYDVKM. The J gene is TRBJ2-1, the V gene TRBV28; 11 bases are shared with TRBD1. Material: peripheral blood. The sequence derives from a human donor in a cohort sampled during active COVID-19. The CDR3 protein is CASSFGTGGSWGEQFF. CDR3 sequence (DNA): TGTGCCAGCAGTTTCGGGACAGGGGGGTCTTGGGGTGAGCAGTTCTTC.